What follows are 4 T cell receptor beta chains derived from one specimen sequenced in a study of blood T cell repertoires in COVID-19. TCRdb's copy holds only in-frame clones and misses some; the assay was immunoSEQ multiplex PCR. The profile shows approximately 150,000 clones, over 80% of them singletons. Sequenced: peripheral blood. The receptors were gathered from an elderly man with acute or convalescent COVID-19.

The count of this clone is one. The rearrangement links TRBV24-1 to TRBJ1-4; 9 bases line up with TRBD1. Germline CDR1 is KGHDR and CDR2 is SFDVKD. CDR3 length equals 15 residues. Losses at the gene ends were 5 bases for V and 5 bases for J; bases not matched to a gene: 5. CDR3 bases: TGTGCCACCAGTGCGGGGGGGACAGGGAATGAAAAACTGTTTTTT. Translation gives CATSAGGTGNEKLFF.

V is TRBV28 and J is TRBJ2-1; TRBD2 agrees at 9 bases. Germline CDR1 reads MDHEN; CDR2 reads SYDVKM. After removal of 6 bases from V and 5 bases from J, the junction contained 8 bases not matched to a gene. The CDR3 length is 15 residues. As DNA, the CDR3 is TGTGCCAGCAGCTCGGCGGGAGGGCCCAACAATGAGCAGTTCTTC. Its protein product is CASSSAGGPNNEQFF.

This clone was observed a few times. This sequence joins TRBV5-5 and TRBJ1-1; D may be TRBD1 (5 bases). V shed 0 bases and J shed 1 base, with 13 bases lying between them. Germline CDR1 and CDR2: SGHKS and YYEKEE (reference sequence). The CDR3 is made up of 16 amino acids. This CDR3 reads CASSLASWRGNTEAFF. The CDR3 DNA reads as TGTGCCAGCAGCTTGGCCTCATGGAGGGGGAACACTGAAGCTTTCTTT.

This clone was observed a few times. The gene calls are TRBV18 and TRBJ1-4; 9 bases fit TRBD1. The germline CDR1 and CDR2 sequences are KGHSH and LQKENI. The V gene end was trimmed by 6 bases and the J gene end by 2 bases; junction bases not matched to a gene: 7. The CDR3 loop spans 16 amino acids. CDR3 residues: CASSGTGRATNEKLFF. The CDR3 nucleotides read TGTGCCAGCTCCGGGACAGGGCGAGCTACTAATGAAAAACTGTTTTTT.